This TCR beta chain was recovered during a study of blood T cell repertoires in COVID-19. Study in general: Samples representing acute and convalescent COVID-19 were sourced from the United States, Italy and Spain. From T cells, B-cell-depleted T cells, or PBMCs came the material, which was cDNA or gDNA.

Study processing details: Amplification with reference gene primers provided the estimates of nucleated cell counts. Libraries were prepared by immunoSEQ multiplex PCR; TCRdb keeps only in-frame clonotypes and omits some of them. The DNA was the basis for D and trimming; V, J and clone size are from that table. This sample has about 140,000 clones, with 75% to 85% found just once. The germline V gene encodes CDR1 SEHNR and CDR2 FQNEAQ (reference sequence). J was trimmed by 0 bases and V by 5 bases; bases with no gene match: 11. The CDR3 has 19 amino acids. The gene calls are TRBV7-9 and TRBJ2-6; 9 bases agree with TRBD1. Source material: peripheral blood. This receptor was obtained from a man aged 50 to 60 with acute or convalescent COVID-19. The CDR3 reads CASSQSPGQGHSGANVLTF. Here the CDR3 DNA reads TGTGCCAGCAGCCAATCCCCGGGACAGGGTCACTCTGGGGCCAACGTCCTGACTTTC.